A single sample gave rise to the 4 T cell receptor beta chains below, sequenced in a study of T-cell reconstitution after alpha-beta-depleted transplantation in children. Unique molecular identifiers were incorporated when the TCRbeta library was constructed. TCRdb called the PCR reads again in MiXCR, with one record for every CDR3 protein. Counted here are hundreds of thousands of distinct CDR3 sequences, around 9.5% occurring once; the ten biggest clones make up roughly 6.2%. Sequencing was performed on PBMCs from the stem cell graft donor, taken from the stem cell graft. These receptors all stem from a human donor who donated a stem cell graft to a child with acute lymphoblastic leukemia.

This clonotype was observed many times. This chain uses TRBV5-1 with TRBJ1-1, with D maybe TRBD1 (6 bases). The length of the CDR3 is 14 residues. Germline V gene data show CDR1 as SGHRS and CDR2 as YFSETQ. The V end lost 2 bases, the J end lost 1 base, and 9 bases lay between the germline ends. CDR3 in DNA: TGCGCCAGCAGCTTCTCAGGGGAGAACACTGAAGCTTTCTTT. Translated: CASSFSGENTEAFF.

J is TRBJ1-1 and V is TRBV29-1, with D possibly TRBD1 on 6 matching bases. Germline CDR1 is SQVTM and CDR2 is ANQGSEA. The CDR3 runs to 11 residues. Trimming took off 7 bases at V and 2 bases at J, with 8 bases between the two ends. CDR3 loop: CSAGDNTEAFF. CDR3 DNA: TGCAGCGCAGGGGATAACACTGAAGCTTTCTTT.

The CDR3 DNA reads as TGTGCCAGCAGCTCGAACAGGGGAGAGACCCAGTACTTC. Its translation: CASSSNRGETQYF. This chain joins TRBV7-2 and TRBJ2-5; 7 nucleotides align to TRBD1. V shed 4 bases and J 4 bases; nucleotides not matched to a gene: 3. Germline lookup yields CDR1 SGHTA and CDR2 FQGNSA. The CDR3 is made up of 13 amino acids.

This clonotype has at least ten counts. The rearrangement uses TRBV10-3 and TRBJ1-4; D possibly corresponds to TRBD1 (5 bases). Trimming pared 0 bases from V and 3 bases from J, leaving 8 bases between. The CDR3 loop spans 15 amino acids. From germline, CDR1 is ENHRY and CDR2 SYGVKD. As DNA, the CDR3 is TGTGCCATCAGTGAGTCTCTAGGGGCTAATGAAAAACTGTTTTTT. The encoded protein is CAISESLGANEKLFF.